The TCR beta chain described here comes from a study of T cells in Graves' hyperthyroidism and ophthalmopathy (dated by TCRdb to about 2019). A note on the overall study: Peripheral blood was collected at initial diagnosis, before any treatment. A discovery cohort of roughly 96 patients, approximately 45 with Graves' ophthalmopathy and about 58 with stable Graves' hyperthyroidism, was used to find distinguishing TCR V-J signatures. An independent validation cohort of under 20 hyperthyroidism patients and approximately 15 patients who later progressed to ophthalmopathy tested prospective prediction of ophthalmopathy. For training and testing, the roughly 93 patients in the discovery cohort were randomly divided in a 7:3 ratio. The study also compared thyroid tissue and blood T-cell repertoires from more than 5 Graves' hyperthyroidism patients. Following sampling, methimazole starting at 30 mg daily was given to hyperthyroidism patients, and high-dose intravenous methylprednisolone was given to ophthalmopathy patients. The paper describes TCR Vbeta CDR3 sequencing of 135 peripheral blood samples, made up of under 50 ophthalmopathy patients, around 78 hyperthyroidism patients and 17 progressor patients.

The TCR beta CDR3 regions were amplified from RNA transcripts. A first-round RT-PCR of the TCR CDR3 used the HTBI primer set with the Qiagen OneStep RT-PCR kit. Libraries were constructed in a second round of multiplex PCR, after which size selection and purification were carried out. Paired-end sequencing of the libraries was performed with 100 bp reads on an Illumina HiSeq2000. Turning to the authors' computational methods: SOAPnuke was used to process the raw data, with reads discarded if the reads contained adapters or uncalled bases, had a mean Phred below 15, or lacked an exact constant-primer or identifier match. COPE v1.2.5 was used to merge the high-quality paired reads, and each unique nucleotide sequence was defined as a clonotype. MiTCR v1.1 was used to align the clonotypes against IMGT TRBV, TRBD and TRBJ reference segments. Analysis was restricted to V-J combinations with a frequency above 0.0001, which covered roughly 99% of repertoires. A TCS score was defined as the ratio between F50 (clonal expansion) and ExV (chaos), using BLOSUM62-based TCRdist between CDR3 peptides within each V-J. Welch's t-statistics and random forest reduced 514 V-J features to 10 to 15, which were used in a naive Bayes classifier (R e1071). The raw public data were reprocessed by TCRdb itself: fastp quality trimming at Q25, MiXCR clonotype calling, in-frame beta chains only. Every CDR3 protein is listed once, alongside the most common genes and DNA of its rows. None of the V and J calls come from the authors' own analysis; TCRdb made them. The sample profile shows some 760,000 distinct CDR3 sequences; around 13% of them were found once. The top ten clonotypes cover 10% to 13% of the sample.

In its sample, this clonotype was seen many times. There is no known antigen for this receptor. No base quality values were provided; no much bigger clone lies one nucleotide off. Study-wide conclusions, independent of this receptor: A 13 V-J signature model separated ophthalmopathy from stable hyperthyroidism, with roughly 88% sensitivity and just under 84% specificity in cross-validation and 80%/75% in testing. In validation, the model predicted progression to ophthalmopathy with 65% to 71% sensitivity and approximately 78% specificity, a median of 6.5 months before onset. Most expanded thyroid clonotypes (frequency above 0.001) were also detected in blood, a finding suggesting that blood repertoires may reflect thyroid immune responses. Sample size was not statistically predetermined, and investigators were not blinded to group allocation.

V lost 6 bases and J lost 3 bases; the stretch between them is 5 bases long. The CDR3 goes from the cysteine to the phenylalanine over 11 residues. Only the CDR3 DNA stays, 33 bases, in frame from base 1. As encoded in the germline V gene, CDR1 is MNHNS while CDR2 is SASEGT. Stable Graves' hyperthyroidism was defined as the absence of progression to ophthalmopathy over 18 months of follow-up. Hyperthyroidism patients were newly diagnosed, had a disease duration of under 2 months, and were aged 18 to 65 years. Patients with uncontrolled infections, other autoimmune diseases, pregnancy or lactation were excluded. Diagnoses were based on clinical symptoms, serum thyroxine and TRAb, thyroid ultrasound and orbital computed tomography. PBMCs were isolated from 8 to 10 ml of fresh peripheral blood by Ficoll-Paque density gradient centrifugation. Total RNA was extracted with Trizol reagent, and quality was checked on an Agilent 2100 Bioanalyzer.

The sequence is built from TRBV6-1 and TRBJ1-1; tentative D gene TRBD1, with 5 bases matching. The sequence came from a woman between 18 and 29 years old with Graves' hyperthyroidism. Sequences were obtained from blood. The encoded CDR3 is CASRGDTEAFF. The DNA reads as follows: TGTGCCAGCAGAGGGGACACTGAAGCTTTCTTT.